This T cell receptor beta chain was documented in a study of shared clonotypes between healthy human individuals. Germline CDR1 MDHEN, CDR2 SYDVKM. V shed 6 bases and J shed 2 bases, with 11 bases lying between them. There are 13 residues in the CDR3. Each cell subset's genomic DNA was divided evenly among several immunoSEQ plates. Data came from immunoSEQ multiplex PCR; TCRdb stores just in-frame clones and leaves some out. The sample shows approximately 1.9 million clones, about 93% of them seen only once. Points on this clone: This specimen includes other DNA sequences encoding the same CDR3.

Naive CD8 cells were CD45RO-negative, positively selected for CCR7, excluding terminally differentiated effector memory CD45RA+ cells. The receptor was derived from a man aged 18 to 30 in good health. Some clones in this sample may be carry-over from other donors' samples. The chain links TRBV28 to TRBJ2-7; TRBD2 might be the D (6 bases). The specimen was naive CD8+ T cells from PBMCs. For the CDR3, the DNA is TGTGCCAGCAGCCCAGGACTAACCTACGAGCAGTACTTC. As protein: CASSPGLTYEQYF.